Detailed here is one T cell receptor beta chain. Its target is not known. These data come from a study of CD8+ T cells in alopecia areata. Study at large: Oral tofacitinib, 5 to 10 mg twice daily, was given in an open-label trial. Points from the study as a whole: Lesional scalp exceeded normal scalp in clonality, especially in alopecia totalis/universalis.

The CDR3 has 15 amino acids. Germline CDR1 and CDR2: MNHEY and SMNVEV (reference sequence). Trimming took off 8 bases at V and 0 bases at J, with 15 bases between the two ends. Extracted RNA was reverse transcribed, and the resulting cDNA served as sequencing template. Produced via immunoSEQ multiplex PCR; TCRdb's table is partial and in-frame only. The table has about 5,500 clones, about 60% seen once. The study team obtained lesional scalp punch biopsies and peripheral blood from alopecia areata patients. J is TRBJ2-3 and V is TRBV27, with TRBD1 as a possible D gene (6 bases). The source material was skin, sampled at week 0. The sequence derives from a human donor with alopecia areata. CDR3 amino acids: CASALGQTSTDTQYF. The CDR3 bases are TGTGCCAGCGCCCTCGGACAGACTAGCACAGATACGCAGTATTTT.